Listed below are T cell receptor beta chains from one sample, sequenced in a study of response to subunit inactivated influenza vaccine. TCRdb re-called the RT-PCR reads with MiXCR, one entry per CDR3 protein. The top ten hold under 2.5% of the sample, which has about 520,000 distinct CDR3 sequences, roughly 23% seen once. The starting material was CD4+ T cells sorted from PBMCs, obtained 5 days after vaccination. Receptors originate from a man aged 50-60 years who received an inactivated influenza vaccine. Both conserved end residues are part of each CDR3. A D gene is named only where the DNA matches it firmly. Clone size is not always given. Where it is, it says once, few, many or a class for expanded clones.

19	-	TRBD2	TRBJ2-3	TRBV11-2	CASSLRFPGGLGGADTQYF	TGTGCCAGCAGCTTAAGGTTTCCCGGGGGCCTCGGGGGGGCAGATACGCAGTATTTT
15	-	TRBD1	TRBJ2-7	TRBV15	CATSRADRVSYEQYF	TGTGCCACCAGCAGAGCGGACAGGGTCTCCTACGAGCAGTACTTC
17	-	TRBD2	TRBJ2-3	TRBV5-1	CASSLALGGTYTDTQYF	TGCGCCAGCAGCTTGGCTCTGGGGGGGACGTACACAGATACGCAGTATTTT
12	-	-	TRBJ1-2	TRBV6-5	CASRQGNYGYTF	TGTGCCAGCAGGCAGGGGAACTATGGCTACACCTTC
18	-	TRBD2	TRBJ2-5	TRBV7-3	CASSLGASGPRGGETQYF	TGTGCCAGCAGCTTAGGGGCTAGCGGTCCTAGAGGTGGGGAGACCCAGTACTTC
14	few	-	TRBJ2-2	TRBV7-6	CASIEGGNTGELFF	TGTGCCAGCATCGAGGGGGGGAACACCGGGGAGCTGTTTTTT
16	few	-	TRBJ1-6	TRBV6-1	CASSLDMSSYNSPLHF	TGTGCCAGCAGTCTGGACATGAGCTCCTATAATTCACCCCTCCACTTT
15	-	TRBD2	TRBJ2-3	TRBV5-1	CASSLGDYFTDTQYF	TGCGCCAGCAGCTTGGGGGACTACTTCACAGATACGCAGTATTTT
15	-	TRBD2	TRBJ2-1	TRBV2	CASSGAGLAVNEQFF	TGTGCCAGCAGTGGTGCGGGACTAGCGGTCAATGAGCAGTTCTTC
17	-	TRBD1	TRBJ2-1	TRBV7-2	CASSLARDRADYNEQFF	TGTGCCAGCAGCTTAGCCCGGGACAGGGCTGACTACAATGAGCAGTTCTTC
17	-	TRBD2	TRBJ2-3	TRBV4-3	CASSHGLAGASTDTQYF	TGCGCCAGCAGCCATGGACTAGCGGGGGCTAGCACAGATACGCAGTATTTT
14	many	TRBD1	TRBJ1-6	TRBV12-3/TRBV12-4	CASSFAGGNSPLHF	TGTGCCAGCAGTTTCGCAGGGGGTAATTCACCCCTCCACTTT
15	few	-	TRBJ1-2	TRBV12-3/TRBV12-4	CASRPHGGGAGGYTF	TGTGCCAGCAGACCCCACGGCGGGGGGGCAGGGGGCTACACCTTC
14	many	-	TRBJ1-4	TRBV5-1	CASSLKIPDEKLFF	TGCGCCAGCAGCTTGAAGATACCCGACGAAAAACTGTTTTTT
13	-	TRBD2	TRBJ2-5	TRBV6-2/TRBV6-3	CASSYVGRETQYF	TGTGCCAGCAGTTACGTCGGGAGGGAGACCCAGTACTTC
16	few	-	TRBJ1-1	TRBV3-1	CASSQGQGRGYTEAFF	TGTGCCAGCAGCCAAGGGCAGGGCAGGGGATACACTGAAGCTTTCTTT
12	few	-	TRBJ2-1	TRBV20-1	CSASRTSNEQFF	TGCAGTGCTAGCCGAACATCGAATGAGCAGTTCTTC
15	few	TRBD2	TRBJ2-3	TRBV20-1	CSATGTSGTADTQYF	TGCAGTGCTACCGGGACTAGCGGGACGGCAGATACGCAGTATTTT
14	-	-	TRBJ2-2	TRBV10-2	CASRQQENTGELFF	TGCGCCAGCAGACAACAGGAAAACACCGGGGAGCTGTTTTTT
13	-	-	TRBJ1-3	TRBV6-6	CASTRDLGNTIYF	TGTGCCAGCACCCGGGACCTAGGAAACACCATATATTTT
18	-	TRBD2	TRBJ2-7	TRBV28	CASREGLAGDRPSYEQYF	TGTGCCAGCAGGGAGGGACTAGCGGGTGACAGACCCTCCTACGAGCAGTACTTC
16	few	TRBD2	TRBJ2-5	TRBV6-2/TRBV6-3	CASSLRRTSGRETQYF	TGTGCCAGCAGTTTACGTCGGACTAGCGGGAGGGAGACCCAGTACTTC
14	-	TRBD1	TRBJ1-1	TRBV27	CASRRGQGNTEAFF	TGTGCCAGCAGACGAGGACAGGGGAACACTGAAGCTTTCTTT
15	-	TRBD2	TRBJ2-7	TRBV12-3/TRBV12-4	CASSLALGLETGQYF	TGTGCCAGCAGTTTAGCGCTAGGACTAGAGACGGGGCAGTACTTC
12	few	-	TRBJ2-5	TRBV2	CASSQPGLAQYF	TGTGCCAGCAGTCAGCCGGGTTTGGCCCAGTACTTC
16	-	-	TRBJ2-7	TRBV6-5	CASSYSQGAIPYEQYF	TGTGCCAGCAGTTACTCGCAGGGAGCCATCCCCTACGAGCAGTACTTC
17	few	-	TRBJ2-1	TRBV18	CASSPRRGSSSYNEQFF	TGTGCCAGCTCACCACGTCGGGGGTCGAGCTCCTACAATGAGCAGTTCTTC
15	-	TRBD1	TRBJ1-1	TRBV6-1	CASSKDRVSWTEAFF	TGTGCCAGCAGTAAGGACAGGGTATCGTGGACTGAAGCTTTCTTT
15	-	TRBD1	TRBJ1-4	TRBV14	CASSTQGAKREKLFF	TGTGCCAGCAGCACCCAGGGGGCGAAACGAGAAAAACTGTTTTTT
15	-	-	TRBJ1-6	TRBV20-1	CSARSGAGVNSPLHF	TGCAGTGCTAGATCGGGCGCAGGGGTCAATTCACCCCTCCACTTT
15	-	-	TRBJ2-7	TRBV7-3	CARSVGDKGTCEQYF	TGTGCCAGGTCCGTTGGGGACAAGGGGACGTGCGAGCAGTACTTC
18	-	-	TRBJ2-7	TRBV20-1	CSARRALPGWDPSREQYF	TGCAGTGCTAGACGGGCTCTACCAGGATGGGATCCCTCTCGGGAGCAGTACTTC
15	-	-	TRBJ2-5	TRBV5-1	CASSLEGISGETQYF	TGCGCCAGCAGCTTGGAGGGGATCTCAGGGGAGACCCAGTACTTC
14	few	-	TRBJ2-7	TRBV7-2	CASSLALVSYEQYF	TGTGCCAGCAGCTTAGCGCTTGTTTCCTACGAGCAGTACTTC
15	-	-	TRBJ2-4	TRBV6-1	CASSSLGLAKNIQYF	TGTGCCAGCAGCTCCCTGGGACTTGCCAAAAACATTCAGTACTTC
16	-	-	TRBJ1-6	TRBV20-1	CSARDERTVYNSPLHF	TGCAGTGCTAGAGATGAGAGGACGGTCTATAATTCACCCCTCCACTTT
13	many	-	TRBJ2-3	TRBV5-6	CATRTMRTDTQYF	TGTGCCACCCGGACTATGCGCACAGATACGCAGTATTTT
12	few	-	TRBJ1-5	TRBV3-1	CASSRTTGPQHF	TGTGCCAGCAGCCGGACCACAGGGCCCCAGCATTTT
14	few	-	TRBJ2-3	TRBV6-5	CASSYGRSTDTQYF	TGTGCCAGCAGTTACGGGCGGAGCACAGATACGCAGTATTTT
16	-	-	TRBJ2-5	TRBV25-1	CASSETEMWGRETQYF	TGTGCCAGCAGTGAAACGGAGATGTGGGGGCGCGAGACCCAGTACTTC
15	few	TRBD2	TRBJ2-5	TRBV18	CASSKTSGSSETQYF	TGTGCCAGCTCCAAGACAAGCGGGAGTAGCGAGACCCAGTACTTC
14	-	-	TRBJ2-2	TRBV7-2	CASSRWGNTGELFF	TGTGCCAGCAGCCGATGGGGTAACACCGGGGAGCTGTTTTTT
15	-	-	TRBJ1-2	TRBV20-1	CSARKHTLTNYGYTF	TGCAGTGCTAGAAAGCATACCCTAACCAACTATGGCTACACCTTC
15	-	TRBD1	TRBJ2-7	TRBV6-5	CASSYSPDRDYEQYF	TGTGCCAGCAGTTACTCGCCGGACAGGGACTACGAGCAGTACTTC
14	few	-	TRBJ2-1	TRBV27	CASSQGNSYNEQFF	TGTGCCAGCAGTCAGGGCAACTCCTACAATGAGCAGTTCTTC
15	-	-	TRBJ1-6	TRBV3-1	CASSQTGSYNSPLHF	TGTGCCAGCAGCCAAACAGGGAGCTATAATTCACCCCTCCACTTT